This T cell receptor (beta chain) was recorded in a study of cytomegalovirus exposure and HLA in healthy donors. Germline CDR1 GTSNPN, CDR2 SVGIG (reference sequence). This CDR3 region has 15 residues. V was pared by 1 base and J by 7 bases, with 8 bases of the junction left unmatched. As for this clone: As yet, its antigen is unknown.

Both 60 Vbeta primers and 13 Jbeta primers went into the PCR. Original methodology: About 80 million unique TCR beta chains, approximately 11 million of them shared, were counted by a later analysis. Using immunoSEQ multiplex PCR, the repertoire was profiled, and TCRdb retains in-frame clones only, with some absent. V and J calls plus clone size are reproduced from that table; the DNA served to infer D and trimming. The sample consists of roughly 180,000 clones, just over 75% of them appearing once. Study outcomes and limitations: Confirmation in vitro established that three CMV-associated chains were specific for CMV antigens. Associated with cytomegalovirus, according to the listing, were some 180 TCR beta chains.

This sequence was found in a woman aged 60 to 75 in good health and CMV-seropositive. Sequencing was performed on PBMCs. The chain links TRBV30 to TRBJ2-1; the match to TRBD2 covers 9 bases. CDR3 protein: CAWSGGREGKNEQFF. CDR3 sequence (DNA): TGTGCCTGGAGTGGGGGGCGGGAGGGCAAGAATGAGCAGTTCTTC.